This TCR beta chain was sequenced for a study of T cells in Graves' hyperthyroidism and ophthalmopathy. Germline assignment: CDR1 DFQATT and CDR2 SNEGSKA (reference sequence). This CDR3 is built from 16 residues. Regarding the study as a whole: Within blood appeared most thyroid clonotypes that had expanded above 0.001.

Researchers amplified the TCR beta CDR3 regions from RNA transcripts. During a first-round RT-PCR of the TCR CDR3, the HTBI primer set was used. MiXCR was run by TCRdb on the multiplex PCR reads, yielding one entry per CDR3 protein. The data contain roughly 530,000 distinct CDR3 sequences, roughly 17% of them singletons. On this clonotype: Its antigen is as yet unknown. This sequence may be a read error, since a much larger clone differs from it by one base.

Sequencing was done on a sample of blood. The genes are TRBV20-1 and TRBJ2-1, with D perhaps TRBD2 (6 bases). The sequence came from a woman younger than 30 with Graves' ophthalmopathy. DNA of the CDR3: TGCAGTGCTAGAGATCTCGGAGGGAGCTCCTACAATAAGCAGTTCTTC. Translating gives CSARDLGGSSYNKQFF.